This entry lists 17 T cell receptor beta chains sequenced from one sample in a study of naive and memory T cell subsets (dated by TCRdb to the late 2010s). To prepare the library, UMI-ligation and nested PCR was applied. The run used an Illumina MiSeq. The ligated cDNA was amplified in four rounds of PCR with nested alpha and beta constant region primers together with the SP2 primer. TCRdb cleaned the public reads at Q25 with fastp, built clones with MiXCR and kept in-frame beta chains. Every distinct CDR3 protein forms one entry, paired with its most common genes and DNA. The sample table contains 30,000 to 35,000 distinct CDR3 sequences; only one count was recorded for about 6.9% of them. The ten largest account for approximately 3.1% of the sample. The treatment or condition label corresponds to: skin biopsy from PPD injection site in Mantoux-positive individual. The study reported a robust and sensitive protocol to amplify, sequence and analyze TCRs, based on 3' ligation of a UMI-containing oligonucleotide to TCR cDNA.

The sample was skin, taken from a tuberculin skin test site. These receptors were collected from an adult in good health.

This clonotype was seen many times. This sequence joins TRBV7-2 and TRBJ2-7, with 8 bases lining up with TRBD2. The CDR3 runs 14 residues. Germline V gives CDR1 SGHTA, CDR2 FQGNSA. Trimming took 5 bases from V and 6 from J; bases not matched to a gene: 9. For the CDR3, the DNA is TGTGCCAGCAGCCGTGGCGGACTAGCAACCGAGCAGTACTTC. Residues: CASSRGGLATEQYF.

This clonotype was seen only a few times. This chain connects TRBV5-4 to TRBJ2-1; 12 nucleotides agree with TRBD2. CDR1 and CDR2 from the germline V gene are SGHNT and YYREEE (reference sequence). The CDR3 has 17 amino acids. The J segment lost 7 bases and the V segment lost 3 bases, leaving 11 bases of the junction unmatched. DNA for the CDR3: TGTGCCAGCAGCTCCGGGGCTAGCGGGGGGGCGGGTAATGAGCAGTTCTTC. Translation: CASSSGASGGAGNEQFF.

This clonotype was picked up a small number of times. The genes are TRBV7-6 and TRBJ2-2, with 9 bases aligning to TRBD1. The CDR3 runs 16 residues. The germline V gene encodes CDR1 SGHVS and CDR2 FNYEAQ. V shed 5 bases and J 4 bases; nucleotides not matched to a gene: 8. The CDR3 DNA is TGTGCCAGCAGCCGGGACAGGGCAAGGGGCACCGGGGAGCTGTTTTTT. Translating it yields CASSRDRARGTGELFF.

In its sample, this clonotype is medium-sized. The V call is TRBV7-6, the J call TRBJ2-3; D not certain. CDR1 and CDR2 from the germline V gene are SGHVS and FNYEAQ. The CDR3 totals 17 residues. Between the trimmed V and J ends, which lost 1 base and 6 bases, there was a span of 20 bases. The CDR3 protein is CASSLVDVSLTPDTQYF. In DNA, the CDR3 is TGTGCCAGCAGCTTAGTCGATGTGTCCCTCACCCCCGATACGCAGTATTTT.

At least ten counts were recorded for this clonotype. The J gene is TRBJ1-1, the V gene TRBV19, with TRBD1 matching 7 bases. The CDR3 covers 14 residues. V lost 4 bases, J lost 0 bases, and 2 bases stayed unmatched. Germline V lookup: CDR1 LNHDA, CDR2 SQIVND (reference sequence). This CDR3 is CASSKGQLNTEAFF. CDR3 sequence (DNA): TGTGCCAGTAGTAAGGGACAGCTGAACACTGAAGCTTTCTTT.

This clonotype was counted ten times or more. The chain recombines TRBV5-1 with TRBJ2-7, with a tentative D call TRBD2 (5 bases). CDR1 SGHRS and CDR2 YFSETQ come from the germline V gene. The V and J ends lost 4 bases and 2 bases respectively, with 13 bases between them. The CDR3 contains 14 residues. The DNA of the CDR3 is TGCGCCAGCAGCCCCGGGATTAGAGCCTACGAGCAGTACTTC. This gives the protein CASSPGIRAYEQYF.

At least ten counts were recorded for this clonotype. The gene calls are TRBV7-4 and TRBJ2-5; TRBD2 matches 10 bases. Germline CDR1 SGHVT, CDR2 SQSDAQ. This CDR3 has 16 amino acids. J lost 5 bases, V lost 5 bases, and 11 bases had no gene match. CDR3 nucleotides: TGTGCCAGCAGCCCTTCCCAGCGGGGGGGCCGGGAGACCCAGTACTTC. Translated, it gives CASSPSQRGGRETQYF.

This clonotype was observed a few times. This sequence joins TRBV7-2 and TRBJ1-5; D call uncertain. Trimming cost V 3 bases and J 4 bases, with 22 bases left between them. This CDR3 is 18 amino acids long. Germline V gives CDR1 SGHTA, CDR2 FQGNSA. The CDR3 sequence: CASSFSPVAGGLNQPQHF. DNA for the CDR3: TGTGCCAGCAGCTTTAGCCCCGTGGCGGGTGGGTTGAATCAGCCCCAGCATTTT.

This clonotype was detected many times. V usage is TRBV20-1 and J usage is TRBJ2-1, with 11 positions matching TRBD2. J lost 6 bases, V lost 0 bases, and 10 bases had no gene match. The length of the CDR3 is 17 residues. Per the germline V gene, CDR1 is DFQATT and CDR2 is SNEGSKA (reference sequence). CDR3 loop: CSARDASGGKSFNEQFF. The DNA of the CDR3 is TGCAGTGCTAGAGATGCTAGCGGGGGGAAATCTTTCAATGAGCAGTTCTTC.

Ten or more counts support this clonotype. The chain combines TRBV19 with TRBJ2-4; D not resolved. There are 13 residues in the CDR3. V was trimmed by 3 bases and J by 8 bases, leaving 11 bases between them. Germline V lookup: CDR1 LNHDA, CDR2 SQIVND (reference sequence). This chain's CDR3 is CASSIQQSHIQYF. The CDR3 nucleotides read TGTGCCAGTAGTATCCAGCAGTCGCACATTCAGTACTTC.

The CDR3 region is CSARVEGAGDTF. CDR3 bases: TGCAGTGCTAGAGTGGAGGGGGCCGGCGACACCTTC. The chain carries TRBV20-1 and TRBJ1-2; the match to TRBD1 covers 7 bases. CDR1 and CDR2 from the germline V gene are DFQATT and SNEGSKA (reference sequence). V shed 1 base, J shed 12 bases, and the junction held 8 bases outside the gene matches. This CDR3 spans 12 amino acids.

This clonotype counts as medium-sized (0.01 to 0.1%). V usage is TRBV2 and J usage is TRBJ1-2; no clear D. Trimming shortened V by 3 bases and J by 2 bases, and 10 bases separated the two germline ends. The CDR3 runs to 14 residues. Germline V gives CDR1 SNHLY, CDR2 FYNNEI. CDR3 region: CASSEEATNYGYTF. In DNA form, the CDR3 reads TGTGCCAGCAGTGAGGAGGCTACCAACTATGGCTACACCTTC.

This clonotype occurred a few times. DNA for the CDR3: TGTGCCAGCAGCCCAAGACTAGCGGACTTCGTAGATACGCAGTATTTT. It encodes CASSPRLADFVDTQYF. This rearrangement joins TRBV4-2 to TRBJ2-3, with 9 bases fitting TRBD2. V shed 4 bases and J 5 bases; nucleotides not matched to a gene: 10. CDR1 is LGHNA and CDR2 is YNFKEQ in the germline V gene. CDR3 length: 16 amino acids.

In this sample, this clonotype is medium-sized (0.01 to 0.1%). V and J are TRBV6-2 or TRBV6-3 and TRBJ2-7; TRBD1 is a possible D gene (6 bases). CDR1 and CDR2 (germline): MNHEY, SVGEGT. The V end was cut by 6 bases, the J end by 1 base, with 16 bases between. The CDR3 consists of 15 residues. DNA of the CDR3: TGTGCCAGCAGCCCAAGGGACACCTTATCCTACGAGCAGTACTTC. Residues: CASSPRDTLSYEQYF.

This clonotype was detected many times. The chain joins TRBV29-1 to TRBJ2-5; D is perhaps TRBD1 (5 bases). Germline V gene data show CDR1 as SQVTM and CDR2 as ANQGSEA. The CDR3 spans 13 residues. Trimming took 3 bases from V and 1 from J, leaving 9 bases between them. The CDR3 spells CSVDGRAQETQYF. In nucleotides, the CDR3 is TGCAGCGTTGACGGCAGGGCCCAAGAGACCCAGTACTTC.

The chain links TRBV6-2 or TRBV6-3 to TRBJ2-7; 9 positions agree with TRBD1. The junction had 5 bases not matched to a gene; V was cut back by 6 bases and J by 2 bases. CDR3 size: 14 residues. Germline V gene lookup returns CDR1 MNHEY and CDR2 SVGEGT. The CDR3 sequence is CASRADRGTYEQYF. CDR3 bases: TGTGCCAGCAGGGCGGACAGGGGAACCTACGAGCAGTACTTC.

This clonotype was seen repeatedly, ten times or more. The rearrangement joins TRBV5-1 to TRBJ2-2, with D possibly TRBD1 on 6 matching bases. The CDR3 consists of 14 residues. V was trimmed by 1 base and J by 3 bases, leaving 7 bases between them. Germline V gives CDR1 SGHRS, CDR2 YFSETQ. CDR3 DNA: TGCGCCAGCAGCTTGCACAGGGACACCGGGGAGCTGTTTTTT. This encodes CASSLHRDTGELFF.